These T cell receptor beta chains were read from a single sample in a study of blood T cell repertoires in COVID-19. This table comes from immunoSEQ multiplex PCR, and its TCRdb copy is limited to in-frame clones, with some not included. The sample lists fewer than 250,000 clones, roughly 80% occurring once. The source material was peripheral blood. These receptor sequences come from a woman in her sixties or seventies with active or convalescent COVID-19. CDR3s leave out the opening cysteine and the closing phenylalanine or tryptophan. D genes are given only for firm matches. Rows give clone size only sometimes, using once, few, many, or a class for an expanded clone.

J gene: TRBJ2-3
V gene: TRBV2
D gene: TRBD1
clone size: -
CDR3 protein: ASSLSPDRGLPPSTDTQY

J gene: TRBJ1-1
V gene: TRBV19
D gene: TRBD1
clone size: -
CDR3 protein: ASSISRGHTEAF

J gene: TRBJ2-1
V gene: TRBV4-1
D gene: -
clone size: -
CDR3 protein: ASSLQTEYNEQF

J gene: TRBJ2-2
V gene: TRBV18
D gene: -
clone size: -
CDR3 protein: ASSPVTGDTGELF

J gene: TRBJ1-2
V gene: TRBV2
D gene: TRBD1
clone size: -
CDR3 protein: ASSESDRVGGYT

J gene: TRBJ1-2
V gene: TRBV6-5
D gene: -
clone size: once
CDR3 protein: ASRPGFNYGYT

J gene: TRBJ1-4
V gene: TRBV6-5
D gene: TRBD1
clone size: -
CDR3 protein: ASTVGQVNEKLF

J gene: TRBJ1-5
V gene: TRBV4-1
D gene: -
clone size: -
CDR3 protein: ASSQERSNQPQH

J gene: TRBJ2-5
V gene: TRBV2
D gene: TRBD2
clone size: -
CDR3 protein: ASSQYLTSGGETQY

J gene: TRBJ2-7
V gene: TRBV6-5
D gene: -
clone size: few
CDR3 protein: ASSRDSWREQY

J gene: TRBJ2-1
V gene: TRBV29-1
D gene: -
clone size: once
CDR3 protein: SVELGENEQF

J gene: TRBJ1-2
V gene: TRBV7-9
D gene: -
clone size: -
CDR3 protein: ASSLARGVAGYGYT

J gene: TRBJ2-3
V gene: TRBV6-1
D gene: TRBD1
clone size: -
CDR3 protein: ASSDLDRGLSTQY

J gene: TRBJ2-7
V gene: TRBV6-1
D gene: TRBD1
clone size: few
CDR3 protein: ASSDGTASSYEQY

J gene: TRBJ1-5
V gene: TRBV7-9
D gene: -
clone size: -
CDR3 protein: ASSSTSREQPQH

J gene: TRBJ1-6
V gene: TRBV2
D gene: TRBD1
clone size: -
CDR3 protein: ASSGQGSPPLH

J gene: TRBJ2-1
V gene: TRBV2
D gene: -
clone size: -
CDR3 protein: ASGRGQGGDNEQF

J gene: TRBJ2-3
V gene: TRBV6-5
D gene: TRBD1
clone size: -
CDR3 protein: ASRDRGRGTDTQY

J gene: TRBJ1-6
V gene: TRBV28
D gene: -
clone size: few
CDR3 protein: ASSWDTAGNSPLH

J gene: TRBJ2-3
V gene: TRBV29-1
D gene: TRBD1
clone size: -
CDR3 protein: SVEAGQFFTDTQY